The next 20 T cell receptor beta chains were all read from a single sample in a study of cytomegalovirus exposure and HLA in healthy donors. The study ran its PCR with 60 Vbeta and 13 Jbeta primers. The assay was immunoSEQ multiplex PCR, and TCRdb's table has in-frame clones only and misses some. The data show about 200,000 clones, 75% to 80% seen once. The sequenced material came from PBMCs. The source is a woman aged 30 to 39 in good health and CMV-seropositive.

This clone was counted a single time. The rearrangement links TRBV28 to TRBJ1-4; D gene unclear. This CDR3 has 13 amino acids. Germline V gives CDR1 MDHEN, CDR2 SYDVKM. V lost 6 bases and J lost 8, with 13 bases in between. CDR3 sequence reads: CASSGVPREKLFF. The CDR3 region has the DNA TGTGCCAGCAGCGGAGTTCCTCGGGAAAAACTGTTTTTT.

V is TRBV19 and J is TRBJ2-6; D is undetermined. CDR1 and CDR2 (germline): LNHDA, SQIVND (reference sequence). This CDR3 is built from 18 residues. V was pared by 3 bases and J by 0 bases, with 15 bases between. CDR3 DNA sequence: TGTGCCAGTAGTATCCCGGGTGGCGCGAACTCTGGGGCCAACGTCCTGACTTTC. Translated: CASSIPGGANSGANVLTF.

This clone was recorded a few times. The V gene is TRBV5-6, the J gene TRBJ1-1; 10 nucleotides align to TRBD1. V dropped 4 bases and J dropped 5; count of bases not matched to a gene: 8. Germline V lookup: CDR1 SGHDT, CDR2 YYEEEE. The CDR3 has 15 residues. DNA of the CDR3: TGTGCCAGCAGCCCGAGGACAGGGGGGAGAACTGAAGCTTTCTTT. Translated: CASSPRTGGRTEAFF.

CDR3 in amino acids: CASTRLWAGNQPQHF. The CDR3 coding sequence is TGTGCCAGCACTCGCCTTTGGGCCGGCAATCAGCCCCAGCATTTT. The rearrangement links TRBV6-6 to TRBJ1-5; D unresolved. CDR1 and CDR2 from the germline V gene are MNHNY and SVGAGI (reference sequence). V lost 7 bases to trimming and J lost 2 bases, with 15 bases between them. CDR3 size: 15 residues.

The rearrangement links TRBV7-8 to TRBJ2-1; 7 positions match TRBD2. V trimming: 5 bases; J trimming: 4 bases; junction bases outside the gene matches: 11. Germline CDR1 SGHVS, CDR2 FQNEAQ. This CDR3 is built from 16 residues. CDR3: CASSPRGGEGYNEQFF. Written as DNA, the CDR3 is TGTGCCAGCAGCCCACGCGGCGGGGAGGGTTACAATGAGCAGTTCTTC.

The chain links TRBV5-6 to TRBJ2-5; TRBD2 is a possible D gene (6 bases). Trimming left V 1 base short and J 5 bases short, with 21 bases between. The length of the CDR3 is 17 residues. Germline assignment: CDR1 SGHDT and CDR2 YYEEEE. CDR3 region: CASSLTGSGQKRETQYF. The CDR3 region has the DNA TGTGCCAGCAGCTTGACTGGTAGCGGCCAAAAACGGGAGACCCAGTACTTC.

The chain joins TRBV30 to TRBJ1-2, with 9 bases lining up with TRBD1. Trimming cost V 2 bases and J 8 bases; bases outside gene matches: 6. The CDR3 consists of 13 residues. Germline CDR1 GTSNPN, CDR2 SVGIG (reference sequence). The CDR3 DNA is TGTGCCTGGAGTACAGGGGGCCCTAGGGGCTACACCTTC. It translates to CAWSTGGPRGYTF.

The rearrangement uses TRBV10-3 and TRBJ1-1, with D uncertain. The CDR3 consists of 15 residues. Germline assignment: CDR1 ENHRY and CDR2 SYGVKD. Deletions cut 4 bases from V and 3 bases from J, with 15 bases between. The CDR3 region is CAISARGGKDTEAFF. The CDR3 DNA reads TGTGCCATCAGTGCACGAGGAGGTAAGGACACTGAAGCTTTCTTT.

V usage is TRBV30 and J usage is TRBJ1-1; 7 nucleotides match TRBD1. Germline V gene data show CDR1 as GTSNPN and CDR2 as SVGIG (reference sequence). Germline trimming cut 6 bases from V and 3 bases from J; bases unmatched to any gene: 10. The CDR3 length is 14 residues. CDR3 residues: CACFYTGADTEAFF. For the CDR3, the DNA is TGTGCCTGCTTTTATACAGGGGCAGACACTGAAGCTTTCTTT.

This clone was detected a few times. The chain is built from TRBV5-1 and TRBJ2-7; D is perhaps TRBD1 (6 bases). The CDR3 covers 17 residues. Germline lookup yields CDR1 SGHRS and CDR2 YFSETQ. Trimming took off 0 bases at V and 3 bases at J, with 19 bases between the two ends. CDR3 loop: CASSLGSWADRIYEQYF. As DNA, the CDR3 is TGCGCCAGCAGCTTGGGGTCCTGGGCGGACAGAATCTACGAGCAGTACTTC.

The chain carries TRBV4-1 and TRBJ2-5; TRBD2 matches 9 bases. Trimming at V came to 4 bases and at J to 4 bases, leaving 10 bases not matched to a gene. There are 16 residues in the CDR3. Germline V CDR1 and CDR2: MGHRA, YSYEKL. This CDR3 is CASSRGSGSLGETQYF. CDR3 sequence (DNA): TGCGCCAGCAGCCGAGGTAGCGGGAGCCTGGGAGAGACCCAGTACTTC.

A few counts support this clone. The chain uses TRBV6-5 and TRBJ2-3, with D perhaps matching TRBD2 (6 bases). Germline CDR1 MNHEY, CDR2 SVGAGI. This CDR3 region has 13 residues. V gave up 5 bases and J gave up 14 bases, with 20 bases separating them. The CDR3 coding sequence is TGTGCCAGCAGTCGCCCAGGTCCCGCGGGATGGTATTTT. Translating it yields CASSRPGPAGWYF.

This clone turned up a few times. The CDR3 DNA is TGTGCCAGCTCACCGACAGGGAACAACTATGGCTACACCTTC. It encodes CASSPTGNNYGYTF. This chain uses TRBV18 with TRBJ1-2, with 7 bases that match TRBD1. This CDR3 comprises 14 residues. Germline values: CDR1 KGHSH, CDR2 LQKENI. The V and J ends lost 3 bases and 2 bases, in that order; junction bases with no gene match: 3.

Comments on this clone: Compared with germline, one end of the junction differs, possibly owing to a read error. The sample carries other DNA sequences with the same CDR3. The rearrangement joins TRBV5-4 to TRBJ1-2; no definite D call. The germline V gene encodes CDR1 SGHNT and CDR2 YYREEE (reference sequence). The CDR3 contains 13 residues. CDR3 sequence (DNA): TGTGCCAGCCATGGACGGGAGGCCGATGGTTACACCTTC. This codes for CASHGREADGYTF.

V and J are TRBV29-1 and TRBJ1-1; weak D call: TRBD1 (6 bases). Trimming shortened V by 5 bases and J by 4 bases, and 11 bases separated the two germline ends. The CDR3 totals 12 residues. Germline loops: CDR1 SQVTM, CDR2 ANQGSEA. CDR3 protein: CSVQGWITEAFF. The CDR3 DNA reads as TGCAGCGTTCAGGGGTGGATCACTGAAGCTTTCTTT.

The chain combines TRBV28 with TRBJ1-1; D gene ambiguous. The V and J ends lost 7 bases and 5 bases respectively, with 11 bases between them. The CDR3 is 12 residues long. Per the germline V gene, CDR1 is MDHEN and CDR2 is SYDVKM. This CDR3 reads CASTTIRTEAFF. In DNA, the CDR3 is TGTGCCAGCACCACTATTAGAACTGAAGCTTTCTTT.

The chain carries TRBV19 and TRBJ2-3; perhaps TRBD2 as D (6 bases). The CDR3 extends over 16 amino acids. The V gene lost 3 bases and the J gene lost 7 bases, with 20 bases spanning the gap. CDR1 and CDR2 (germline): LNHDA, SQIVND (reference sequence). The CDR3: CASSILSPGTSNTQYF. CDR3 nucleotides: TGTGCCAGTAGTATCCTCTCCCCCGGGACTTCGAATACGCAGTATTTT.

This clone was picked up a small number of times. The rearrangement uses TRBV9 and TRBJ1-2, with TRBD1 as a possible D gene (6 bases). Germline V lookup: CDR1 SGDLS, CDR2 YYNGEE. V was cut by 6 bases and J by 4 bases, with 19 bases left in between. This CDR3 is 15 amino acids long. The chain's CDR3 is CASTLGPGTIYGYTF. The CDR3, as DNA: TGTGCCAGCACTCTAGGGCCGGGGACAATCTATGGCTACACCTTC.

The rearrangement joins TRBV4-1 to TRBJ1-1; 8 bases line up with TRBD1. This CDR3 comprises 12 residues. CDR1 is MGHRA and CDR2 is YSYEKL in the germline V gene. The ends lost 8 bases at V and 2 bases at J; junction bases unmatched: 1. This chain's CDR3 is CASGQGNTEAFF. DNA for the CDR3: TGCGCCAGCGGACAGGGAAACACTGAAGCTTTCTTT.

This clone was counted between two and nine times. This sample includes further DNA sequences coding for the same CDR3. The chain is built from TRBV2 and TRBJ1-1, with D perhaps TRBD1 (5 bases). Trimming removed 6 bases from V and 2 bases from J, with 10 bases in between. CDR3 size: 13 residues. Germline V gene lookup returns CDR1 SNHLY and CDR2 FYNNEI. In DNA, the CDR3 is TGTGCCAGCAGCCGCCAGGGAAACACTGAAGCTTTCTTT. Residues: CASSRQGNTEAFF. Variable domain in full (rest from reference TRBV2 and TRBJ1-1): EPEVTQTPSHQVTQMGQEVILRCVPISNHLYFYWYRQILGQKVEFLVSFYNNEISEKSEIFDDQFSVERPDGSNFTLKIRSTKLEDSAMYFCASSRQGNTEAFFGQGTRLTVV.